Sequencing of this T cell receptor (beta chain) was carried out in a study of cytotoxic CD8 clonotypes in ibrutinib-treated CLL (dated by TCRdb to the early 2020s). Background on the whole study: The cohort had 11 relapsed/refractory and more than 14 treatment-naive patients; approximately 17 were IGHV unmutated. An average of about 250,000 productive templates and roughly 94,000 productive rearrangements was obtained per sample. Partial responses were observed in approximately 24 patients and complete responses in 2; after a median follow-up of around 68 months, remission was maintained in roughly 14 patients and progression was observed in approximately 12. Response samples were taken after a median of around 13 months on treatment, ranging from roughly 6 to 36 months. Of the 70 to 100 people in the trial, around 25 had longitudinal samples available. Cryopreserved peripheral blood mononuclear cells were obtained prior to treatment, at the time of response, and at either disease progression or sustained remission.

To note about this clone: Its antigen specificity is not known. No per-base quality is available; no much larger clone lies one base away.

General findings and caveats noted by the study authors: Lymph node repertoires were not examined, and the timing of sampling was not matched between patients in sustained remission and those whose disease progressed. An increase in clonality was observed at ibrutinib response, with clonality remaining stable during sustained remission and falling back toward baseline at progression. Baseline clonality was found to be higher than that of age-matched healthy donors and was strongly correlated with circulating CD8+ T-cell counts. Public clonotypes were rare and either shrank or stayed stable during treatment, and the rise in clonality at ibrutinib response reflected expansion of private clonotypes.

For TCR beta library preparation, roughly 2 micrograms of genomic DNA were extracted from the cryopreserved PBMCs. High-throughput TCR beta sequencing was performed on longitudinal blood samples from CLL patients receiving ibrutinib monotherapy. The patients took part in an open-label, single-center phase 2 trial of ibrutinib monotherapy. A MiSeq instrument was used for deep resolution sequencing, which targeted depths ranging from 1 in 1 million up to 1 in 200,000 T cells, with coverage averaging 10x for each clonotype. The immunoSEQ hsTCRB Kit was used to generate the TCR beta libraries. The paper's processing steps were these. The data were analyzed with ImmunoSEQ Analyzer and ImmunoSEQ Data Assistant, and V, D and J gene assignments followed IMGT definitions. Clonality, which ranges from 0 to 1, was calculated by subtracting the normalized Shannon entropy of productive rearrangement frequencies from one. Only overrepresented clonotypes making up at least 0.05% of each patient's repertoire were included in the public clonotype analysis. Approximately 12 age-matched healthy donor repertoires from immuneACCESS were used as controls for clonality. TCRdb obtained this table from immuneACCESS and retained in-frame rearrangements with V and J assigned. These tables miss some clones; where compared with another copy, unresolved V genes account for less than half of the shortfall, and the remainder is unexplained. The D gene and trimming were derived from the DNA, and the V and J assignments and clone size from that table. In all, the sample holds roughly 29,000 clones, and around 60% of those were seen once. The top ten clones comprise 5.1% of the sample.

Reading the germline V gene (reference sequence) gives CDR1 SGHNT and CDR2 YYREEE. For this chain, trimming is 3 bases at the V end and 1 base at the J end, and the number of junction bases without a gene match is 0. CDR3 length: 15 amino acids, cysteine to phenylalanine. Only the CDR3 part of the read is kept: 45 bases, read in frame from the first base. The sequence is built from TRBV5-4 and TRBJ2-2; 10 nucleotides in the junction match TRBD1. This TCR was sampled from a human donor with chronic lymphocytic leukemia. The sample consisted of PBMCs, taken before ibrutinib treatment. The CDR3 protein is CASSWDRGNTGELFF. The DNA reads TGTGCCAGCAGCTGGGACAGGGGGAACACCGGGGAGCTGTTTTTT.